Listed below are T cell receptor beta chains from one sample, sequenced in a study of T cell clones after liver transplantation. Data came from immunoSEQ multiplex PCR; TCRdb stores just in-frame clones and leaves some out. The table includes 51,000 or so clones, approximately 87% detected once. The specimen comprised CD8+ T cells from blood, sampled 12 months after liver transplant. Source of these receptors: a human patient who received a liver transplant. The graft donor may have given rise to some T cells. CDR3s include the opening cysteine and the closing phenylalanine or tryptophan. Clone size is shown for a subset of rows, as once, few, many or a class of expanded clone.

>TRBV11-2|TRBJ2-1|.
CASSLQPGGSNEQFF
>TRBV27|TRBJ2-7|.
CASSFRGLAGAFYKQYF
>TRBV9|TRBJ2-5|.
CASSVETGRLYQETQYF
>TRBV6-1|TRBJ1-2|once
CASRQDSLGYGYTF
>TRBV27|TRBJ2-3|.
CASSFGPTGSTDTQYF
>TRBV5-1|TRBJ2-5|.
CASSYGTGGGETQYF
>TRBV7-2|TRBJ2-3|.
CASSLELAGPTDTQYF
>TRBV28|TRBJ2-6|.
CASSTGRSSGANVLTF
>TRBV13|TRBJ2-2|.
CASSLVDGGELFF
>TRBV5-1|TRBJ2-3|.
CASSLKRRSASSTDTQYF
>TRBV5-3|TRBJ1-5|once
CARSYPSGPGQPQHF
>TRBV4-3|TRBJ1-3|once
CASSQSGAEGNTIYF
>TRBV2|TRBJ2-1|.
CARGTSFKEQFF
>TRBV2|TRBJ2-7|.
CASTPPGTRWEQYF
>TRBV19|TRBJ1-2|.
CASSISTGYSNYGYTF
>TRBV28|TRBJ2-7|.
CASSFRGERRGEQYF
>TRBV19|TRBJ2-1|once
CASSIVNNEQFF
>TRBV4-3|TRBJ1-1|few
CASSQERRTEAFF
>TRBV7-9|TRBJ1-4|.
CASSQVTPTNEKLFF
>TRBV27|TRBJ2-5|once
CASSSLEGRETQYF
>TRBV27|TRBJ2-7|.
CASSTSRPEYLREQYF
>TRBV4-1|TRBJ2-3|.
CASSPFHTEGTDTQYF
>TRBV7-7|TRBJ2-2|few
CASSPSRGGNTGELFF
>TRBV5-8|TRBJ2-7|.
CASSFGYEQYF
>TRBV2|TRBJ2-2|.
CASSDEGHQYTGELFF